These 13 T cell receptor beta chains came from one sample sequenced in a study of identical twins. MiXCR, applied by TCRdb to the 5' RACE reads, yields one record per CDR3 protein. Among 1,800,000 or so distinct CDR3 sequences listed, more than 30% were seen once. The sequencing input was cord blood. The receptor set was obtained from a newborn girl in good health.

This clonotype was counted only a few times. V and J are TRBV7-9 and TRBJ2-3; 11 bases are a match to TRBD2. The V segment lost 5 bases and the J segment 6 bases; nucleotides outside the gene matches: 7. Germline CDR1 is SEHNR and CDR2 is FQNEAQ (reference sequence). This CDR3 region has 15 residues. The CDR3 DNA sequence: TGTGCCAGCAGCCCCCAACTAGCGGGGGAGGATACGCAGTATTTT. Translating gives CASSPQLAGEDTQYF.

The chain employs TRBV4-1 and TRBJ2-5; possible D gene TRBD2, 6 bases. The better agreement between TRBJ2-1 and the DNA end casts doubt on the J call. The CDR3 has 13 amino acids. Germline loops: CDR1 MGHRA, CDR2 YSYEKL. The CDR3 here is CASSLAVQETQFF. The CDR3 coding sequence is TGCGCCAGCAGCCTAGCGGTTCAAGAGACCCAGTTCTTC.

There are a few counts of this clonotype. This chain links TRBV25-1 with TRBJ2-7, with 8 bases identical to TRBD1. The J call may be in error: the DNA end matches TRBJ2-5 better. Germline values: CDR1 MGHDK, CDR2 SYGVNS. The CDR3 sequence is 15 residues long. CDR3: CASSGRQGMGETQYF. CDR3 coding DNA: TGTGCCAGCAGTGGCCGACAGGGGATGGGAGAGACCCAGTACTTC.

This clonotype was found a few times. The chain uses TRBV5-1 and TRBJ2-1, with D possibly TRBD1 on 6 matching bases. Trimming took 4 bases from V and 4 from J, leaving 18 bases between them. Per germline, CDR1 SGHRS and CDR2 YFSETQ. This CDR3 is 16 amino acids long. The CDR3 nucleotides are TGCGCCAGCAGCAAAAGAACAGGGTCGGGGTACAATGAGCAGTTCTTC. Its translation is CASSKRTGSGYNEQFF.

This clonotype turned up a few times. The chain is built from TRBV20-1 and TRBJ1-5; D not certain. Germline CDR1 DFQATT, CDR2 SNEGSKA (reference sequence). The CDR3 is 13 amino acids. Trimming shortened V by 5 bases and J by 5 bases, and 13 bases separated the two germline ends. CDR3 in DNA: TGCAGTGCTCTCTGGGTTCCCCATCAGCCCCAGCATTTT. This codes for CSALWVPHQPQHF.

This chain joins TRBV6-6 and TRBJ1-5, with D uncertain. Trimming shortened V by 2 bases and J by 0 bases, and 11 bases separated the two germline ends. CDR1 is MNHNY and CDR2 is SVGAGI in the germline V gene (reference sequence). The CDR3 extends over 16 amino acids. The CDR3 DNA is TGTGCCAGCAGTTACGTAGGTTCTTATAGCAATCAGCCCCAGCATTTT. Amino acid sequence: CASSYVGSYSNQPQHF.

The chain uses TRBV27 and TRBJ2-4; TRBD1 matches 7 bases. This CDR3 comprises 15 residues. Trimming cost V 3 bases and J 3 bases; bases outside gene matches: 5. Germline CDR1 reads MNHEY; CDR2 reads SMNVEV (reference sequence). The CDR3 nucleotides are TGTGCCAGCAGTTTCAGGGGGTTGGACAAAAACATTCAGTACTTC. It is translated as CASSFRGLDKNIQYF.

V and J are TRBV24-1 and TRBJ2-5; TRBD1 matches at 8 bases. Germline lookup yields CDR1 KGHDR and CDR2 SFDVKD. The CDR3 has 16 residues. V dropped 1 base and J dropped 5; count of bases not matched to a gene: 8. The CDR3 here is CATSDFSRTGLETQYF. CDR3 bases: TGTGCCACCAGTGATTTTAGCAGGACAGGGTTGGAGACCCAGTACTTC.

This clonotype was seen many times. The gene calls are TRBV28 and TRBJ2-4; 7 positions agree with TRBD1. The germline V gene encodes CDR1 MDHEN and CDR2 SYDVKM. Losses at the gene ends were 6 bases for V and 7 bases for J; bases not matched to a gene: 3. The CDR3 loop spans 12 amino acids. CDR3 sequence reads: CASSPDRNIQYF. For the CDR3, the DNA is TGTGCCAGCAGCCCGGACAGGAACATTCAGTACTTC. The variable domain in full, with the rest retrieved from reference TRBV28 and TRBJ2-4, is DVKVTQSSRYLVKRTGEKVFLECVQDMDHENMFWYRQDPGLGLRLIYFSYDVKMKEKGDIPEGYSVSREKKERFSLILESASTNQTSMYLCASSPDRNIQYFGAGTRLSVL.

This clonotype came up many times. The rearrangement uses TRBV3-1 and TRBJ2-7; tentatively, D is TRBD1 (5 bases). Germline V gene lookup returns CDR1 LGHDT and CDR2 YNNKEL (reference sequence). V lost 0 bases and J lost 0, with 6 bases in between. This CDR3 spans 14 amino acids. CDR3 DNA sequence: TGTGCCAGCAGCCAAGAACAGGACTCCTACGAGCAGTACTTC. It specifies CASSQEQDSYEQYF.

This clonotype showed up just once. This chain links TRBV7-8 with TRBJ2-6; D remains ambiguous. Germline V gene data show CDR1 as SGHVS and CDR2 as FQNEAQ. V shed 5 bases and J shed 4 bases, with 15 bases lying between them. This CDR3 spans 16 amino acids. CDR3 residues: CASSLGWGTGANVLTF. The DNA for the CDR3 is TGTGCCAGCAGCCTAGGTTGGGGTACCGGGGCCAACGTCCTGACTTTC.

The CDR3: CATSRSRGLGTDTQYF. CDR3 nucleotides: TGTGCCACCAGCAGATCAAGAGGACTGGGCACAGATACGCAGTATTTT. The J gene is TRBJ2-3, the V gene TRBV15, with a tentative D call TRBD2 (5 bases). The CDR3 has 16 residues. V lost 2 bases, J lost 1 base, and 13 bases lay in between. Germline V gene sequence: CDR1 LNHNV, CDR2 YYDKDF (reference sequence).

DNA of the CDR3: TGTGCCAGCAGCCAGAACAGGGGAGGGGCTTTCTTT. It is translated as CASSQNRGGAFF. This chain joins TRBV3-1 and TRBJ1-1; 7 bases map to TRBD1. From germline, CDR1 is LGHDT and CDR2 YNNKEL (reference sequence). This CDR3 contains 12 residues. Losses at the gene ends were 3 bases for V and 11 bases for J; bases not matched to a gene: 6.